The subject of this entry is one T cell receptor (beta chain). The data were produced by immunoSEQ multiplex PCR, yet TCRdb's version contains in-frame clones alone and is incomplete. The sample gives around 55,000 clones, more than 70% of which show up once; about 8.5% is in the top ten. The data were taken from a study of blood T cell repertoires in COVID-19. After removal of 2 bases from V and 3 bases from J, the junction contained 5 bases not matched to a gene. The CDR3 loop spans 15 amino acids. Germline CDR1 and CDR2: MGHRA and YSYEKL. Sequencing was done on a sample of peripheral blood. The TCR originated in a man aged 60-69 years with active COVID-19. The chain couples TRBV4-1 to TRBJ2-7, with 9 bases identical to TRBD2. The CDR3 sequence: CASSQMREGHYEQYF. The CDR3 DNA reads as TGCGCCAGCAGCCAAATGCGGGAGGGCCACTACGAGCAGTACTTC.